Each of the 6 T cell receptor beta chains below was sequenced from the same sample in a study of T cells expressing NK-cell markers (dated by TCRdb to about 2020). Library creation used 5' RACE. Instrument used: Illumina HiSeq 2000. One entry per CDR3 protein sequence results from the TCRdb reprocessing of the reads, with DNA left out. The sample table includes about 160,000 distinct CDR3 sequences. Jointly, the top ten make up roughly 18% of the sample. Specimen: blood T cells: a sorted CD56 or NKG2C T cell subset, CD4+ or CD8+ T cells, or bulk PBMC T cells (not recorded which). The receptors derive from a woman between 18 and 70 years old in good health.

The chain combines TRBV5-1 with TRBJ1-3. The CDR3 spans 14 residues. The germline CDR1 and CDR2 sequences are SGHRS and YFSETQ. The CDR3 spells CASSSDREGNTIYF.

The chain uses TRBV5-1 and TRBJ1-2. The CDR3 spans 15 residues. Per germline, CDR1 SGHRS and CDR2 YFSETQ. The CDR3 spells CASSPTRGAEGGYTF.

The chain joins TRBV7-2 to TRBJ2-5. This CDR3 has 15 residues. Looked up from germline, CDR1 is SGHTA and CDR2 is FQGNSA. This CDR3 reads CASSLTGSRGETQYF.

V gene TRBV5-1 combines with J gene TRBJ1-5. This CDR3 has 15 residues. From germline, CDR1 is SGHRS and CDR2 YFSETQ. The CDR3 loop is CASSLVGARNQPQHF.

The V call is TRBV24-1, the J call TRBJ2-1; the D call of TRBD1 rests on TCRdb alone, since no DNA is present to check it. Germline V gene data show CDR1 as KGHDR and CDR2 as SFDVKD. The CDR3 has 16 residues. CDR3 sequence reads: CATSDSPGTGGNEQFF.

J is TRBJ2-2 and V is TRBV28; the TRBD1 assignment by TCRdb is unverifiable without DNA. Germline lookup yields CDR1 MDHEN and CDR2 SYDVKM. This CDR3 has 16 amino acids. This CDR3 reads CASSRNRDRGTGELFF.